This T cell receptor beta chain was found in a study of cytomegalovirus exposure and HLA in healthy donors. Regarding this clone: The antigen is unknown.

Germline assignment: CDR1 SGHTA and CDR2 FQGNSA. The CDR3 has 17 residues. V gave up 1 base and J gave up 5 bases; unmatched junction bases: 9. Researchers ran the PCR with 60 Vbeta and 13 Jbeta primers. Libraries were prepared by immunoSEQ multiplex PCR; TCRdb keeps only in-frame clonotypes and omits some of them. The table includes around 130,000 clones, 75% to 85% detected once. Notes on the study in general: Sequencing depth roughly uniform across donors was assumed in presence/absence analyses. Specific recognition of CMV antigens was confirmed in vitro for a few chains (all CMV-associated).

The V and J genes are TRBV7-2 and TRBJ2-1; 9 nucleotides align to TRBD1. This TCR was recovered from a man aged 40-55 years in good health and CMV-seronegative. Sequenced sample: PBMCs. CDR3 DNA sequence: TGTGCCAGCAGCTTAGGGGGGACAGGGACCATAAACAATGAGCAGTTCTTC. This gives the protein CASSLGGTGTINNEQFF.